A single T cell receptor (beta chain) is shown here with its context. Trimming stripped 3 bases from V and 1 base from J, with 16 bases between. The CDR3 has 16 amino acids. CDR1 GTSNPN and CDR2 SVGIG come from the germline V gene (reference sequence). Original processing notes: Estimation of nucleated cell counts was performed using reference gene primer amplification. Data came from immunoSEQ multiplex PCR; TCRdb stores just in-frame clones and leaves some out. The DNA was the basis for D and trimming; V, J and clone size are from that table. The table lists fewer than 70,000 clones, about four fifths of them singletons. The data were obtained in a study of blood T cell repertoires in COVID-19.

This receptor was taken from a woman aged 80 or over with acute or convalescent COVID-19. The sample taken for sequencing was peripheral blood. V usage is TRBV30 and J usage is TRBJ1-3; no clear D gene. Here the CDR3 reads CAWRYPWASSGNTIYF. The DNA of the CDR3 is TGTGCCTGGAGATACCCCTGGGCGAGTTCTGGAAACACCATATATTTT.